Listed below are T cell receptor beta chains from one sample, sequenced in a study of technical replicates of blood from several donors. The data were produced by immunoSEQ multiplex PCR, yet TCRdb's version contains in-frame clones alone and is incomplete. The sample has more than 90,000 clones, roughly 95% seen once. The sequencing sample was made of T cells isolated from PBMCs. The receptors here all came from a human donor in good health. The CDR3 runs from the conserved cysteine through the conserved F or W. A D gene is named only where the DNA matches it firmly. Where a row states a size, it is once, few, many or the class of an expanded clone; other rows omit it.

>TRBV9|TRBD2|TRBJ2-3|NA
TGTGCCAGCAGCGGACTAGCAAATGGGGCAGATACGCAGTATTTT
CASSGLANGADTQYF
>TRBV28|NA|TRBJ1-2|NA
TGTGCCAGCAGTTTAGGGAGGGGTGACTATGGCTACACCTTC
CASSLGRGDYGYTF
>TRBV5-1|TRBD1|TRBJ2-5|NA
TGCGCCAGCAGCCCAGGGACAGGCCCCGAGGAGACCCAGTACTTC
CASSPGTGPEETQYF
>TRBV7-9|TRBD1|TRBJ1-3|NA
TGTGCCAGCAGCTTAGAGGCAGGGGGCTCCGGAAACACCATATATTTT
CASSLEAGGSGNTIYF
>TRBV11-3|NA|TRBJ2-3|NA
TGTGCCAGCAGCATTAGCGCAGATACGCAGTATTTT
CASSISADTQYF
>TRBV11-2|NA|TRBJ2-7|NA
TGTGCCAGCAGCTTAGTTTACGGGAGCCCCTACGAGCAGTACTTC
CASSLVYGSPYEQYF
>TRBV5-1|NA|TRBJ1-2|NA
TGCGCCAGCAGAACGGACAGCGCTAACTATGGCTACACCTTC
CASRTDSANYGYTF
>TRBV9|NA|TRBJ2-1|NA
TGTGCCAGCAGCGTAGCACTAGCCCCCGAGCAGTTCTTC
CASSVALAPEQFF
>TRBV4-1|TRBD1|TRBJ1-1|NA
TGCGCCAGCAGCCAATCCGGGACAGGGGGCACTGAAGCTTTCTTT
CASSQSGTGGTEAFF
>TRBV28|NA|TRBJ2-1|NA
TGTGCCAGCAGTTTAATCCCTAGCAGACCCTTAGGTGAGCAGTTCTTC
CASSLIPSRPLGEQFF
>TRBV4-1|TRBD1|TRBJ2-2|NA
TGCGCCAGCAGCCCAAGACAGGGGCCGGGCACCGGGGAGCTGTTTTTT
CASSPRQGPGTGELFF
>TRBV6-1|TRBD1|TRBJ1-1|NA
TGTGCCAGCAGTGACCTTAGGACAGGGGGCACTGAAGCTTTCTTT
CASSDLRTGGTEAFF
>TRBV4-1|TRBD1|TRBJ2-7|NA
TGCGCCAGCAGCCACCCTGTGAAAGGCAGGGGGCAGGGCGAGCAGTACTTC
CASSHPVKGRGQGEQYF
>TRBV6-1|TRBD1|TRBJ1-3|NA
TGTGCCAGCAGGGAGACAGGGCTCGGAAACACCATATATTTT
CASRETGLGNTIYF
>TRBV5-4|NA|TRBJ2-7|NA
TGTGCCAGCAGCTTGCTGAAGGGGCTTATGTACGAGCAGTACTTC
CASSLLKGLMYEQYF
>TRBV4-2|NA|TRBJ2-1|NA
TGTGCCAGCAGCCCCGTACAGAAGAATGAGCAGTTCTTC
CASSPVQKNEQFF
>TRBV29-1|NA|TRBJ2-1|NA
TGCAGCGTTGGAGGGAGCTCCTACAATGAGCAGTTCTTC
CSVGGSSYNEQFF
>TRBV5-5|NA|TRBJ1-5|NA
TGTGCCAGCAGCTTGACGGATCAGCCCCAGCATTTT
CASSLTDQPQHF
>TRBV6-6|NA|TRBJ2-7|NA
TGTGCCAGCAGTTACCGGGACAAATCCTACGAGCAGTACTTC
CASSYRDKSYEQYF
>TRBV7-8|NA|TRBJ1-1|NA
TGTGCCAGCAGCTTATGGACAGAATTTGAAGCTTTCTTT
CASSLWTEFEAFF
>TRBV28|TRBD1|TRBJ2-7|NA
TGTGCCAGCAGGCCAACCGGGACAGGGCCCTACGAGCAGTACTTC
CASRPTGTGPYEQYF
>TRBV7-9|NA|TRBJ1-4|NA
TGTGCCAGCAGCCCGAACGGGATGCAAAAACTGTTTTTT
CASSPNGMQKLFF
>TRBV7-6|NA|TRBJ1-1|once
TGTGCCAGCAGCTTAGTTGCGGTTGGAAACACTGAAGCTTTCTTT
CASSLVAVGNTEAFF
>TRBV15|TRBD2|TRBJ2-7|NA
TGTGCCACCAGCAGAGCAGGACTAGCGGGAGGATCCTACGAGCAGTACTTC
CATSRAGLAGGSYEQYF
>TRBV7-9|NA|TRBJ1-5|once
TGTGCCAGCACGGCCCAGGGTAGCAATCAGCCCCAGCATTTT
CASTAQGSNQPQHF
>TRBV27|NA|TRBJ1-5|NA
TGTGCCAGCAGTAACAGGAAAAATCAGCCCCAGCATTTT
CASSNRKNQPQHF
>TRBV10-3|NA|TRBJ1-1|NA
TGTGCCATCAGTCAGAACTGGGGGGAGAACACTGAAGCTTTCTTT
CAISQNWGENTEAFF
>TRBV10-2|TRBD2|TRBJ2-6|NA
TGCGCCAGCTTCGGACTAGCGGGGGACTCTGGGGCCAACGTCCTGACTTTC
CASFGLAGDSGANVLTF
>TRBV10-1|TRBD1|TRBJ2-7|NA
TGCGCCAGCAGTGAGGGCGGACAGGAGACATCCTACGAGCAGTACTTC
CASSEGGQETSYEQYF
>TRBV5-1|NA|TRBJ1-3|NA
TGCGCCAGCAGCTTGGCCTCAGCTGGAAACACCATATATTTT
CASSLASAGNTIYF
>TRBV6-5|NA|TRBJ2-1|NA
TGTGCCAGCAGGGCAGCCAGGGGTCTCTACAATGAGCAGTTCTTC
CASRAARGLYNEQFF
>TRBV5-4|NA|TRBJ2-5|NA
TGTGCCAGCAGCTTGGCCAGGGGAAGTGAGACCCAGTACTTC
CASSLARGSETQYF
>TRBV20-1|NA|TRBJ2-5|NA
TGCAGTGCTAGAATCCTAGAGACCCAGTACTTC
CSARILETQYF
>TRBV6-5|TRBD1|TRBJ2-7|NA
TGTGCCAGCAGACCCTGGGACAGGACCAAGAACGAGCAGTACTTC
CASRPWDRTKNEQYF
>TRBV14|NA|TRBJ2-7|NA
TGTGCCAGCAGCTCAACGGGACTCCACGGCGAGCAGTACTTC
CASSSTGLHGEQYF
>TRBV27|TRBD2|TRBJ2-1|NA
TGTGCCAGCAGTTTATCGGGACTAGCGGAGCCGCCGTACAATGAGCAGTTCTTC
CASSLSGLAEPPYNEQFF
>TRBV4-1|TRBD1|TRBJ1-2|NA
TGCGCCAGCAGCCGCCGGGACAGGGGACGCTCTAACTATGGCTACACCTTC
CASSRRDRGRSNYGYTF
>TRBV6-5|NA|TRBJ2-7|NA
TGTGCCAGCAGTTATTGGCCGAGGACAGTCTCCTACGAGCAGTACTTC
CASSYWPRTVSYEQYF